This TCR beta chain comes out of a study of CD8+CD57+ T cells in acquired aplastic anemia. Study details: The DNA of sorted CD4+ and CD8+ cells averaged approximately 3.2 ug. Whole-study results and caveats: In common between the patients and the controls were more than 25 CD8+ CDR3 sequences.

Profiling that covered TCR beta VDJ and CDR3 relied on genomic DNA as its template. In TCRdb, the reads were re-called with MiXCR into one record per CDR3 protein. The table lists 180,000 or so distinct CDR3 sequences, over 40% of them singletons, with about 2% in the top ten. Trimming took off 4 bases at V and 6 bases at J, with 15 bases between the two ends. The germline gives CDR1 SGHNT, CDR2 YENEEA. This CDR3 is built from 14 residues. Selection for sequencing was limited to patients who had shown CD8+CD57+ cell expansion by flow cytometry. In the case of this clonotype: As yet, its antigen is unknown.

The chain employs TRBV11-3 and TRBJ1-2; TRBD1 is a possible D gene (5 bases). This TCR was recovered from a human donor with aplastic anemia. Sequencing was done on a sample of sorted CD4+, CD8+, or CD8+CD57+ T cells (not recorded which) from PBMCs. CDR3 DNA sequence: TGTGCCAGCAGCTCCAAGTGGGGGGTCCATGGCTACACCTTC. It codes for CASSSKWGVHGYTF.